This TCR beta chain stems from a study of beta chain features in type 1 diabetes. Expressed TCRB transcripts were sequenced, since all the RNA that had been isolated was reverse transcribed. Some clones are missing from TCRdb's copy, which holds only in-frame ones; the method was immunoSEQ multiplex PCR. The profile shows 100,000 to 150,000 clones, roughly 17% of them singletons. The table lists this clone with a few counts. The target antigen is unknown. Whole-study results and caveats: Moderate yet significant TCRB CDR3 shortening was seen in Type 1 diabetes patients in all four CD4+ subsets.

CDR1 is KGHSH and CDR2 is LQKENI in the germline V gene. V was shortened by 3 bases and J by 4 bases, with 18 bases between the two germline ends. This CDR3 is built from 16 residues. This chain links TRBV18 with TRBJ1-1; tentatively, D is TRBD1 (6 bases). The source of this sequence is a young man with type 1 diabetes. The specimen was central memory CD4+ T cells from blood. The CDR3 region is CASSPLPPTGFTEAFF. The CDR3 DNA is TGTGCCAGCTCACCTTTGCCTCCTACAGGGTTCACTGAAGCTTTCTTT.